This T cell receptor beta chain was identified during a study of T cells in women clearing cervical HPV infection. Overall study: For cases, blood was sampled a median about 140 days after lesion detection, interquartile range about 80 to 220 days. General study findings and limits: Cases carried less TRBV6-7 than controls: about 0.1% versus 0.15%.

Sequenced by immunoSEQ multiplex PCR; TCRdb stores in-frame clones only, minus some. Listed are about 36,000 clones; around 1.7% falls within the top ten. Worth noting for this clone: What it binds is unknown. From the germline J gene comes the end of the CDR3, since the read stops 3 residues before it.

CDR3 length: 14 amino acids. V gave up 0 bases and J gave up 1 base, with 7 bases separating them. Germline CDR1 reads SGHRS; CDR2 reads YFSETQ. This receptor was identified in a woman between 18 and 69 years old with a cervical HPV16 infection that either progressed to CIN3+ or cleared (not recorded which). Sequencing was done on a sample of blood buffy coat. The chain uses TRBV5-1 and TRBJ1-1; D is ambiguous. CDR3: CASSLAQTNTEAFF. The sequenced part of the CDR3 DNA is TGCGCCAGCAGCTTGGCACAGACGAACACTGAA.